The 17 T cell receptor beta chains below come from one sample, sequenced in a study of regulatory T cells in long-lasting Graves disease. Noted time point: newly diagnosed GD, antithyroid drugs for less than 3 months. Researchers made the TCR library from RNA that was extracted from PBMCs. TCR beta libraries were built with iRepertoire HTBI primers and Arm-PCR of CDR3 regions. TCRdb used MiXCR to reprocess the multiplex PCR reads, holding one entry per CDR3 protein. The sample consists of around 500,000 distinct CDR3 sequences, approximately 12% of them appearing once. The sample was also linked to a second study, of T cells in Graves' hyperthyroidism and ophthalmopathy.

The material was peripheral blood mononuclear cells (PBMCs), obtained at new diagnosis, from a patient treated with antithyroid drugs. The receptors shown here come from a man aged 25 to 45 with Graves disease.

This clonotype was picked up many times. The genes are TRBV15 and TRBJ1-5, with D unresolved. Germline V gives CDR1 LNHNV, CDR2 YYDKDF (reference sequence). This CDR3 region has 12 residues. The V gene lost 5 bases and the J gene lost 5 bases, with 7 bases spanning the gap. The CDR3 sequence is CATSGRDQPQHF. The CDR3 DNA reads as TGTGCCACCAGCGGTCGGGATCAGCCCCAGCATTTT. Looking up the rest from reference TRBV15 and TRBJ1-5 gives the full variable domain: DAMVIQNPRYQVTQFGKPVTLSCSQTLNHNVMYWYQQKSSQAPKLLFHYYDKDFNNEADTPDNFQSRRPNTSFCFLDIRSPGLGDTAMYLCATSGRDQPQHFGDGTRLSIL.

This clonotype has at least ten counts. This chain links TRBV4-1 with TRBJ2-1; TRBD2 agrees at 7 bases. V lost 2 bases to trimming and J lost 6 bases; unmatched junction nucleotides: 7. From germline, CDR1 is MGHRA and CDR2 YSYEKL. The CDR3 loop spans 15 amino acids. CDR3 sequence reads: CASSQSSGNGNEQFF. The CDR3, as DNA: TGCGCCAGCAGCCAATCCAGCGGGAATGGCAATGAGCAGTTCTTC.

This clonotype was detected many times. J is TRBJ2-1 and V is TRBV27; perhaps TRBD2 as D (6 bases). The CDR3 is 17 residues long. Germline CDR1 reads MNHEY; CDR2 reads SMNVEV (reference sequence). Trimming pared 5 bases from V and 0 bases from J, leaving 17 bases between. In DNA, the CDR3 is TGTGCCAGCAGTCCCCGTCTAGCGTCCAGCTCCTACAATGAGCAGTTCTTC. Protein sequence: CASSPRLASSSYNEQFF.

This clonotype was counted at least ten times. Here the CDR3 reads CASSFWNTEAFF. CDR3 DNA: TGTGCCAGCAGCTTTTGGAACACTGAAGCTTTCTTT. The chain employs TRBV7-8 and TRBJ1-1; D remains ambiguous. From germline, CDR1 is SGHVS and CDR2 FQNEAQ. The V end lost 3 bases, the J end lost 1 base, and 3 bases lay between the germline ends. The CDR3 loop spans 12 amino acids.

This clonotype was picked up many times. The chain carries TRBV5-1 and TRBJ1-2; a weak D match, TRBD1 (5 bases). The CDR3 has 15 residues. Trimming removed 4 bases at V and 4 bases at J, with 17 bases between. From germline, CDR1 is SGHRS and CDR2 YFSETQ. CDR3 bases: TGCGCCAGCAGCCCGTTCGGGGGGGGAAGCTATGGCTACACCTTC. Translated: CASSPFGGGSYGYTF.

This clonotype was counted ten times or more. The conserved final phenylalanine or tryptophan is absent from the CDR3, which likely points to a read error. This rearrangement joins TRBV2 to TRBJ2-2; TRBD2 might be the D (5 bases). The CDR3 totals 15 residues. Germline V CDR1 and CDR2: SNHLY, FYNNEI. V lost 3 bases and J 7 bases, leaving 15 bases between the germline ends. CDR3 bases: TGTGCCAGCAGTGAGTCCAGCGGTGGTAGCGGGGAGCTGTTTCTT. This encodes CASSESSGGSGELFL.

This clonotype was seen repeatedly, ten times or more. The chain joins TRBV30 to TRBJ2-7; D unclear. The CDR3 is made up of 12 amino acids. The germline gives CDR1 GTSNPN, CDR2 SVGIG (reference sequence). V was trimmed by 5 bases and J by 4 bases, leaving 12 bases between them. The CDR3 coding sequence is TGTGCCTGGGAAAAGAGTAGTTACGAGCAGTACTTC. Its translation: CAWEKSSYEQYF.

This clonotype was seen repeatedly, ten times or more. The chain carries TRBV29-1 and TRBJ2-3; no definite D call. Germline CDR1 is SQVTM and CDR2 is ANQGSEA. V lost 3 bases and J 0 bases, leaving 4 bases between the germline ends. The CDR3 is 12 residues long. This chain's CDR3 is CSVDTSTDTQYF. DNA of the CDR3: TGCAGCGTTGACACCAGCACAGATACGCAGTATTTT.

This clonotype was counted only a few times. The rearrangement links TRBV6-2 or TRBV6-3 to TRBJ2-4, with D perhaps assigned TRBD1 or TRBD2 (5 bases each). CDR3 length: 15 residues. Trimming removed 7 bases at V and 0 bases at J, with 13 bases between. CDR1 and CDR2 (germline): MNHEY, SVGEGT. Here the CDR3 DNA reads TGTGCCAGCACCACGGGGCTAACAGCCAAAAACATTCAGTACTTC. Its translation: CASTTGLTAKNIQYF.

This clonotype has a count of ten or more. V gene TRBV7-2 combines with J gene TRBJ2-7; D is ambiguous. Germline CDR1 SGHTA, CDR2 FQGNSA. CDR3 size: 14 residues. V lost 5 bases, J lost 3 bases, and 14 bases lay in between. The CDR3 is CASSPRQLLYEQYF. The CDR3 bases are TGTGCCAGCAGCCCACGGCAGCTACTCTACGAGCAGTACTTC.

This chain connects TRBV7-2 to TRBJ1-1; D gene unclear. Germline assignment: CDR1 SGHTA and CDR2 FQGNSA. This CDR3 has 12 residues. The V end was cut by 3 bases, the J end by 2 bases, with 4 bases between. The CDR3 spells CASSFFNTEAFF. The CDR3 DNA reads as TGTGCCAGCAGCTTTTTCAACACTGAAGCTTTCTTT.

There are many counts of this clonotype. This chain joins TRBV5-6 and TRBJ2-7; D not resolved. The V end lost 2 bases, the J end lost 2 bases, and 11 bases lay between the germline ends. The V gene's germline CDR1 is SGHDT and CDR2 YYEEEE. CDR3 length: 14 residues. This CDR3 is CASSLPGSPYEQYF. The CDR3 bases are TGTGCCAGCAGCTTACCGGGCTCTCCCTACGAGCAGTACTTC.

With respect to this clonotype: At one end the junction does not follow the germline gene, possibly because of a read error. V usage is TRBV10-3 and J usage is TRBJ1-4; D remains unclear. The CDR3 extends over 12 amino acids. The germline V gene has CDR1 ENHRY and CDR2 SYGVKD. CDR3 sequence (DNA): TGTGCCAGCAGTACCGGCCCTGAAAAACTGTTTTTT. Encoded protein: CASSTGPEKLFF.

This clonotype has at least ten counts. The chain joins TRBV5-1 to TRBJ2-3; TRBD1 matches 8 bases. The DNA end favors TRBJ2-1, so the J call may be wrong. The CDR3 loop spans 14 amino acids. The germline V gene encodes CDR1 SGHRS and CDR2 YFSETQ. This chain's CDR3 is CASSYPPGQVTQFF. As DNA, the CDR3 is TGCGCCAGCAGCTACCCTCCGGGACAGGTTACGCAGTTCTTC.

The sample holds a few counts of this clonotype. CDR3 in DNA: TGTGCCAGCAGCGTAGAAGGCAGGGCTCAGCCCCAGCATTTT. Protein: CASSVEGRAQPQHF. The chain links TRBV9 to TRBJ1-5; D may be TRBD1 (5 bases). V shed 0 bases and J shed 6 bases, with 10 bases lying between them. Germline CDR1 and CDR2: SGDLS and YYNGEE. This CDR3 is built from 14 residues. The full variable domain, its missing parts supplied by reference TRBV9 and TRBJ1-5, is DSGVTQTPKHLITATGQRVTLRCSPRSGDLSVYWYQQSLDQGLQFLIQYYNGEERAKGNILERFSAQQFPDLHSELNLSSLELGDSALYFCASSVEGRAQPQHFGDGTRLSIL.

This clonotype was counted at least ten times. In DNA form, the CDR3 reads TGCAGCGCTGGGACAGGGGGCACCGGGGAGCTGTTTTTT. Translated: CSAGTGGTGELFF. This rearrangement joins TRBV29-1 to TRBJ2-2; 11 positions match TRBD1. V trimming: 7 bases; J trimming: 4 bases; junction bases outside the gene matches: 2. CDR1 is SQVTM and CDR2 is ANQGSEA in the germline V gene. The CDR3 has 13 amino acids.

The table lists this clonotype with a few counts. A read error may explain this, as a much larger clone is one base away. V and J are TRBV5-1 and TRBJ2-7, with a tentative D call TRBD2 (5 bases). The CDR3 totals 15 residues. V lost 0 bases and J 3 bases, leaving 13 bases between the germline ends. Germline V lookup: CDR1 SGHRS, CDR2 YFSETQ. CDR3 in DNA: TGCGCCAGCAGCTTGGTAGTGGGAGATATCTACGAGCAGTACTTC. Translating it yields CASSLVVGDIYEQYF.